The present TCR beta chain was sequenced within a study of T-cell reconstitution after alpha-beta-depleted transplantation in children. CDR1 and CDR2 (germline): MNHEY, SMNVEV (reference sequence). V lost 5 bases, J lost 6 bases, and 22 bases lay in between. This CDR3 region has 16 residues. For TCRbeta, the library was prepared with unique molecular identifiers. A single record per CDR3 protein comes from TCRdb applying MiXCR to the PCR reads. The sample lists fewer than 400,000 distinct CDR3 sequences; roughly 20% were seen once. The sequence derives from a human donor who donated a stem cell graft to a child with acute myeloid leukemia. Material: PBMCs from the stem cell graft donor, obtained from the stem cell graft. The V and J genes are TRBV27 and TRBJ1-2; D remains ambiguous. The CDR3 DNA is TGTGCCAGCAGTACCCTTTACCTGACGGATGCTCATGGCTACACCTTC. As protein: CASSTLYLTDAHGYTF.